The clone carrying this TCR beta chain has a single count. Other DNA sequences in this sample translate to the same CDR3. Sequenced by immunoSEQ multiplex PCR; TCRdb stores in-frame clones only, minus some. The table includes hundreds of thousands of clones, approximately 97% detected once. This sample is drawn from a study of shared clonotypes between healthy human individuals. Study-wide context: Donor ages ranged 18 to 49 years: a couple of women, three men.

Every donor was a Caucasian adult from Nashville, Tennessee. CDR1 is MDHEN and CDR2 is SYDVKM in the germline V gene. J lost 4 bases, V lost 11 bases, and 4 bases had no gene match. This CDR3 spans 13 amino acids. This clonotype was sampled from a woman aged 25-40 years in good health. The sample comprised naive CD4+ T cells sorted from blood. Subset defined: CD45RA+ positively selected. The chain carries TRBV28 and TRBJ2-1; the match to TRBD2 covers 11 bases. CDR3 in amino acids: CASRLAGYNEQFF. The CDR3 DNA reads TGTGCCTCTAGACTAGCGGGGTACAATGAGCAGTTCTTC.